These T cell receptor beta chains were read from a single sample in a study of T cells in Graves' hyperthyroidism and ophthalmopathy. One entry per CDR3 protein, called by TCRdb with MiXCR from the multiplex PCR reads. The sample includes roughly 650,000 distinct CDR3 sequences, 16% of them seen just once. The sample was blood. The receptors were gathered from a woman in her forties with Graves' ophthalmopathy. CDR3s include the opening cysteine and the closing phenylalanine or tryptophan. Each record gives: clone size, J gene, V gene, D gene, CDR3 protein, CDR3 DNA. A D gene is named only where the DNA matches it firmly. Size tells how often a clone was seen (once, few, many) or the class of an expanded clone, and some rows leave it out.

many | TRBJ1-5 | TRBV2 | TRBD1 | CASSEQTGGNQPQHF | TGTGCCAGCAGTGAACAGACAGGGGGCAATCAGCCCCAGCATTTT
NA | TRBJ2-6 | TRBV24-1 | TRBD1 | CATRFSGQGEGRGANVLTF | TGTGCCACCCGGTTCTCTGGACAGGGAGAAGGTCGCGGGGCCAACGTCCTGACTTTC
few | TRBJ2-6 | TRBV20-1 | NA | CSARDSSAGANVLTF | TGCAGTGCTAGAGATTCAAGCGCTGGGGCCAACGTCCTGACTTTC
many | TRBJ2-7 | TRBV7-8 | NA | CASSLMTLNPYEQYF | TGTGCCAGCAGCTTAATGACGCTCAACCCCTACGAGCAGTACTTC
many | TRBJ2-1 | TRBV28 | TRBD2 | CASSLPRGGYEQFF | TGTGCCAGCAGTTTACCTCGGGGGGGCTATGAGCAGTTCTTC
many | TRBJ1-2 | TRBV18 | TRBD1 | CASSPDREYGYTF | TGTGCCAGCTCACCCGACAGGGAATATGGCTACACCTTC
many | TRBJ1-1 | TRBV18 | NA | CASSRTAENTEAFF | TGTGCCAGCTCCAGGACAGCGGAGAACACTGAAGCTTTCTTT
many | TRBJ1-1 | TRBV5-1 | NA | CASSFAGMNTEAFF | TGTGCCAGCAGCTTTGCCGGCATGAACACTGAAGCTTTCTTT
few | TRBJ2-2 | TRBV7-2 | NA | CASSLTRYDTGELFF | TGTGCCAGCAGCTTAACCCGCTACGACACCGGGGAGCTGTTTTTT
few | TRBJ2-6 | TRBV10-3 | TRBD2 | CAISKTSGRSGANVLTF | TGTGCCATCAGTAAAACTAGCGGGAGGTCTGGGGCCAACGTCCTGACTTTC
NA | TRBJ1-5 | TRBV12-3/TRBV12-4 | TRBD1 | CASSTDRGDNQPQHF | TGTGCCAGCAGTACGGACAGGGGAGACAATCAGCCCCAGCATTTT
many | TRBJ2-7 | TRBV7-9 | NA | CASSPLASYEQYF | TGTGCCAGCAGCCCATTAGCCTCTTACGAGCAGTACTTC
NA | TRBJ2-7 | TRBV4-2 | TRBD2 | CASSQATSGSYISYEQYF | TGTGCCAGCAGCCAAGCGACTAGCGGGTCCTACATCTCCTACGAGCAGTACTTC
NA | TRBJ2-1 | TRBV3-1 | NA | CASSPGGEGRYNEQFF | TGTGCCAGCAGCCCCGGCGGCGAGGGGAGATACAATGAGCAGTTCTTC
many | TRBJ2-7 | TRBV7-2 | NA | CASREGTLSSYEQYF | TGTGCCAGCAGAGAAGGGACTCTCAGCTCCTACGAGCAGTACTTC
many | TRBJ2-7 | TRBV10-3 | NA | CATGKASREQYF | TGTGCCACCGGAAAGGCCTCACGGGAGCAGTACTTC
many | TRBJ1-1 | TRBV29-1 | TRBD1 | CSVPRGQGRVNTEAFF | TGCAGCGTCCCCCGAGGACAGGGGAGGGTGAACACTGAAGCTTTCTTT
many | TRBJ2-7 | TRBV6-1 | NA | CASSPWSTYEQYF | TGTGCCAGCAGCCCCTGGTCGACCTACGAGCAGTACTTC
NA | TRBJ1-5 | TRBV3-1 | NA | CASSHTSGDQPQHF | TGTGCCAGCAGCCATACCTCAGGGGATCAGCCCCAGCATTTT
few | TRBJ2-1 | TRBV11-2 | TRBD2 | CASSARLAGYDEQFF | TGTGCCAGCAGCGCCCGACTAGCGGGGTACGATGAGCAGTTCTTC
NA | TRBJ2-1 | TRBV19 | TRBD2 | CASTESGTSGGAWGNEQFF | TGTGCCAGTACGGAATCCGGGACTAGCGGGGGGGCCTGGGGGAATGAGCAGTTCTTC
many | TRBJ1-1 | TRBV12-3/TRBV12-4 | TRBD1 | CASSLRSGGEAFF | TGTGCCAGCAGTTTAAGGTCAGGGGGTGAAGCTTTCTTT
NA | TRBJ2-1 | TRBV30 | TRBD2 | CAWSVGGTSVEQFF | TGTGCCTGGAGTGTGGGGGGGACTAGTGTTGAGCAGTTCTTC
many | TRBJ2-1 | TRBV28 | NA | CASSQLDRYNEQFF | TGTGCCAGCAGCCAACTGGACAGATACAATGAGCAGTTCTTC
NA | TRBJ2-1 | TRBV7-3 | NA | CASSLPGAGNEQFF | TGTGCCAGCAGCTTACCAGGGGCGGGGAATGAGCAGTTCTTC
NA | TRBJ2-5 | TRBV20-1 | NA | CSASRGAETQYF | TGCAGTGCTAGCCGGGGAGCGGAGACCCAGTACTTC
many | TRBJ2-1 | TRBV7-9 | NA | CASSFSARGSYNEQFF | TGTGCCAGCAGCTTTAGTGCCAGGGGCTCCTACAATGAGCAGTTCTTC
many | TRBJ2-5 | TRBV20-1 | NA | CSARPRGRVGETQYF | TGCAGTGCTAGACCCCGCGGACGGGTAGGAGAGACCCAGTACTTC
many | TRBJ1-1 | TRBV12-3/TRBV12-4 | NA | CASSSFGEAFF | TGTGCCAGCAGTTCCTTTGGTGAAGCTTTCTTT
NA | TRBJ1-5 | TRBV20-1 | TRBD1 | CSASLVAQGGAYQPQHF | TGCAGTGCTAGCCTTGTAGCGCAAGGGGGCGCGTATCAGCCCCAGCATTTT
many | TRBJ2-7 | TRBV18 | NA | CASSPLGQVSTYEQYF | TGTGCCAGCTCACCACTGGGACAAGTCTCGACGTACGAGCAGTACTTC
NA | TRBJ2-2 | TRBV9 | NA | CASSVDGSGELFF | TGTGCCAGCAGCGTAGATGGGTCCGGGGAGCTGTTTTTT
many | TRBJ2-1 | TRBV28 | TRBD2 | CASVSSGSSYNEQFF | TGTGCCAGCGTCTCTAGCGGGAGCTCCTACAATGAGCAGTTCTTC
NA | TRBJ2-6 | TRBV6-5 | TRBD1 | CASSYSDRGTGANVLTF | TGTGCCAGCAGTTACTCGGACAGGGGGACTGGGGCCAACGTCCTGACTTTC
many | TRBJ2-3 | TRBV7-3 | NA | CASSLMGRTNTDTQYF | TGTGCCAGCAGCTTAATGGGCAGGACCAACACAGATACGCAGTATTTT
few | TRBJ2-4 | TRBV28 | TRBD1 | CASSFFMTGKINIQYF | TGTGCCAGCAGTTTTTTCATGACAGGGAAGATAAACATTCAGTACTTC
NA | TRBJ2-3 | TRBV30 | NA | CAWGWGSSGDTQYF | TGTGCCTGGGGGTGGGGGTCCTCGGGAGATACGCAGTATTTT
NA | TRBJ2-6 | TRBV7-9 | NA | CASSLTSPRQAGANVLTF | TGTGCCAGCAGCTTAACCTCCCCCCGGCAGGCTGGGGCCAACGTCCTGACTTTC
NA | TRBJ1-1 | TRBV5-1 | NA | CASSSTSYTEAFF | TGCGCCAGCAGCTCGACCAGCTACACTGAAGCTTTCTTT
NA | TRBJ2-1 | TRBV4-1 | NA | CASSLGLARGGNEQFF | TGCGCCAGCAGCCTGGGGCTAGCGCGAGGCGGGAATGAGCAGTTCTTC
NA | TRBJ2-1 | TRBV11-1 | NA | CASSGGRGGSHEQFF | TGTGCCAGCAGCGGGGGGCGCGGAGGTAGTCACGAGCAGTTCTTC
NA | TRBJ2-1 | TRBV11-2 | NA | CASSLDRADTGTRGYNEQFF | TGTGCCAGCAGCCTCGACAGGGCGGACACCGGGACTAGAGGGTACAATGAGCAGTTCTTC
many | TRBJ2-7 | TRBV27 | NA | CASSLRGAAIYEQYF | TGTGCCAGCAGTTTACGCGGGGCTGCCATCTACGAGCAGTACTTC
few | TRBJ1-2 | TRBV18 | NA | CASSPDTRITNYGYTF | TGTGCCAGCTCGCCGGACACCCGTATAACTAACTATGGCTACACCTTC
NA | TRBJ2-2 | TRBV12-3/TRBV12-4 | NA | CASSFLGNTGELFF | TGTGCCAGCAGTTTTCTCGGGAACACCGGGGAGCTGTTTTTT
many | TRBJ2-7 | TRBV6-1 | NA | CASSSYGGNYEQYF | TGTGCCAGCAGTTCCTACGGGGGAAACTACGAGCAGTACTTC
NA | TRBJ2-5 | TRBV5-1 | NA | CASSLDGGRQETQYF | TGCGCCAGCAGCTTGGACGGCGGCAGGCAAGAGACCCAGTACTTC
many | TRBJ2-5 | TRBV20-1 | TRBD2 | CSALTSGWQETQYF | TGCAGTGCTCTGACTAGCGGGTGGCAAGAGACCCAGTACTTC
few | TRBJ2-3 | TRBV6-1 | TRBD1 | CASSKEPGQGLDTQYF | TGTGCCAGCAGTAAAGAACCGGGACAGGGGTTAGATACGCAGTATTTT
NA | TRBJ2-1 | TRBV7-2 | TRBD2 | CASSSQSGRASINERFF | TGTGCCAGCAGCTCACAAAGCGGGAGGGCCAGTATCAATGAGCGGTTCTTC
many | TRBJ1-1 | TRBV10-3 | NA | CAIGGLNTEAFF | TGTGCCATCGGCGGCTTGAACACTGAAGCTTTCTTT
many | TRBJ1-5 | TRBV13 | NA | CASRNNQPQHF | TGTGCCAGCAGAAACAATCAGCCCCAGCATTTT
NA | TRBJ1-3 | TRBV6-1 | NA | CASSEATGGSRNTIYF | TGTGCCAGCAGTGAAGCGACGGGTGGCTCTAGAAACACCATATATTTT
few | TRBJ1-3 | TRBV6-5 | NA | CASSWGRDSGNTIYF | TGTGCCAGCAGTTGGGGCCGGGACTCTGGAAACACCATATATTTT
NA | TRBJ2-3 | TRBV6-6 | TRBD2 | CASSYSFSGGRQDTQYF | TGTGCCAGCAGTTACTCGTTTAGCGGGGGGCGTCAAGATACGCAGTATTTT
few | TRBJ2-3 | TRBV10-3 | NA | CAISGGGTGPTDTQYF | TGTGCCATCTCGGGAGGGGGGACAGGGCCCACAGATACGCAGTATTTT
few | TRBJ1-5 | TRBV10-1 | TRBD1 | CASSEYRGGRNQPQHF | TGCGCCAGCAGTGAGTACAGGGGAGGTCGCAATCAGCCCCAGCATTTT
NA | TRBJ1-5 | TRBV20-1 | NA | CSASSPGAGNQPQHF | TGCAGTGCTAGTTCTCCGGGCGCGGGCAATCAGCCCCAGCATTTT